The present T cell receptor beta chain was sequenced within a study of T cells in Graves' hyperthyroidism and ophthalmopathy. In the study overall: At initial diagnosis, before any treatment had begun, peripheral blood was obtained.

The V and J ends lost 4 bases and 1 base, in that order; junction bases with no gene match: 9. Germline V gene data show CDR1 as MNHEY and CDR2 as SMNVEV (reference sequence). This CDR3 has 17 amino acids. RNA transcripts provided the source from which TCR beta CDR3 regions were amplified. With the HTBI primer set, the TCR CDR3 went through a first round of RT-PCR. TCRdb processed the multiplex PCR reads anew with MiXCR; each CDR3 protein has one entry. The sample carries more than 300,000 distinct CDR3 sequences, roughly 14% recorded once. The hyperthyroidism patients had all been newly diagnosed, and their disease duration was under 2 months. Their ages ranged from 18 to 65 years. For the diagnoses, clinical symptoms, serum thyroxine and TRAb, thyroid ultrasound and orbital computed tomography were used. This clonotype was seen ten or more times.

Sequenced: blood. The genes are TRBV27 and TRBJ2-3; 9 bases are a match to TRBD2. This TCR was sampled from a woman aged 55-69 years with Graves' hyperthyroidism. The chain's CDR3 is CASSSPSSGMGTDTQYF. CDR3 DNA: TGTGCCAGCAGTTCCCCATCTAGCGGGATGGGCACAGATACGCAGTATTTT.